The 32 T cell receptor beta chains below all came from one sample that was sequenced in a study of blood T cell repertoires in COVID-19. The assay was immunoSEQ multiplex PCR, and TCRdb's table has in-frame clones only and misses some. Of under 65,000 clones listed, 70% to 85% are singletons. Material: peripheral blood. The receptors here all came from a woman aged 55 to 70 with acute or convalescent COVID-19.

This clone was found a few times. A read error may be the cause here, since a much bigger clone is one base away. The chain carries TRBV10-3 and TRBJ2-3; 7 bases fit TRBD1. From germline, CDR1 is ENHRY and CDR2 SYGVKD. After removal of 8 bases from V and 5 bases from J, the junction contained 16 bases not matched to a gene. The CDR3 spans 16 residues. For the CDR3, the DNA is TGTGCCATCTGTGGGGGTGACAGGGATGGGGGAGATACGCAGTATTTT. It is translated as CAICGGDRDGGDTQYF.

The chain recombines TRBV5-1 with TRBJ2-5; 11 bases are shared with TRBD2. Germline V gene sequence: CDR1 SGHRS, CDR2 YFSETQ. CDR3 length equals 14 residues. Trimming cost V 3 bases and J 5 bases; bases outside gene matches: 3. The DNA of the CDR3 is TGCGCCAGCAGCTCGACTAGCGGGGTGGAGACCCAGTACTTC. This translates into CASSSTSGVETQYF.

The J gene is TRBJ2-7, the V gene TRBV3-1 (or the pseudogene TRBV3-2), with a possible D match to TRBD1 (5 bases). CDR3 length: 12 residues. Germline values: CDR1 LGHDT, CDR2 YNNKEL (reference sequence). V was cut by 3 bases and J by 7 bases, with 10 bases left in between. DNA for the CDR3: TGTGCCAGCAGCCACCCTAAGGGGGAGCAGTACTTC. It codes for CASSHPKGEQYF.

The chain joins TRBV20-1 to TRBJ1-2; no clear D gene. CDR1 is DFQATT and CDR2 is SNEGSKA in the germline V gene (reference sequence). V lost 6 bases, J lost 6 bases, and 11 bases lay in between. The CDR3 runs to 11 residues. The CDR3 bases are TGCAGTGCCACAGACGGTGATGGCTACACCTTC. Its translation is CSATDGDGYTF.

V and J are TRBV19 and TRBJ2-3; 7 bases are shared with TRBD2. In germline, CDR1 is LNHDA, CDR2 SQIVND (reference sequence). With 5 bases clipped from V and 1 base from J, the junction kept 6 bases outside the gene matches. The CDR3 sequence is 15 residues long. For the CDR3, the DNA is TGTGCCAGTAGTCTACGGGGGGTCGGCACAGATACGCAGTATTTT. It is translated as CASSLRGVGTDTQYF. Complete variable domain (other parts from reference TRBV19 and TRBJ2-3): DGGITQSPKYLFRKEGQNVTLSCEQNLNHDAMYWYRQDPGQGLRLIYYSQIVNDFQKGDIAEGYSVSREKKESFPLTVTSAQKNPTAFYLCASSLRGVGTDTQYFGPGTRLTVL.

The chain has TRBV10-3 and TRBJ2-3, with TRBD2 matching 15 bases. CDR1 is ENHRY and CDR2 is SYGVKD in the germline V gene. The CDR3 contains 18 residues. Trimming removed 2 bases from V and 2 bases from J; junction bases left unmatched: 5. This CDR3 reads CAISEAGLAGGFTDTQYF. The CDR3 bases are TGTGCCATCAGTGAGGCGGGACTAGCGGGGGGATTCACAGATACGCAGTATTTT.

This sequence joins TRBV2 and TRBJ1-1; a weak D match, TRBD1 (5 bases). Trimming took off 6 bases at V and 4 bases at J, with 15 bases between the two ends. Germline lookup yields CDR1 SNHLY and CDR2 FYNNEI. The CDR3 extends over 14 amino acids. The CDR3 nucleotides read TGTGCCAGCAGCGGGGGTTTTCGGGGCACTGAAGCTTTCTTT. This gives the protein CASSGGFRGTEAFF.

The J gene is TRBJ2-3, the V gene TRBV4-2; D unclear. Looked up from germline, CDR1 is LGHNA and CDR2 is YNFKEQ. With 0 bases removed from V and 3 bases from J, the gap between germline ends came to 4 bases. The CDR3 runs 13 residues. CDR3 region: CASSQELTDTQYF. The CDR3 coding sequence is TGTGCCAGCAGCCAAGAACTAACAGATACGCAGTATTTT.

The gene calls are TRBV5-4 and TRBJ1-2; D call uncertain. The germline CDR1 and CDR2 sequences are SGHNT and YYREEE (reference sequence). The CDR3 spans 14 residues. V gave up 3 bases and J gave up 8 bases, with 17 bases separating them. CDR3 nucleotides: TGTGCCAGCAGCTCCTCCAGATGGCCAGGCGGCTACACCTTC. It translates to CASSSSRWPGGYTF.

J is TRBJ2-2 and V is TRBV7-3, with D unresolved. Germline V gives CDR1 SGHTA, CDR2 FQGTGA. CDR3 size: 16 residues. The V end was cut by 2 bases, the J end by 0 bases, with 10 bases between. The CDR3 region is CASSLAGKANTGELFF. The CDR3 DNA is TGTGCCAGCAGCTTAGCAGGAAAAGCGAACACCGGGGAGCTGTTTTTT.

V usage is TRBV4-2 and J usage is TRBJ1-1; D not certain. This CDR3 has 11 residues. Germline CDR1 reads LGHNA; CDR2 reads YNFKEQ. The germline V and J ends were trimmed by 6 bases and 1 base, with 3 bases remaining between them. The CDR3 region is CASRANTEAFF. The CDR3 DNA reads as TGTGCCAGCAGGGCGAACACTGAAGCTTTCTTT.

This clone was counted only a few times. The chain employs TRBV3-1 (or the pseudogene TRBV3-2) and TRBJ2-7; D is perhaps TRBD2 (6 bases). Germline V gene lookup returns CDR1 LGHDT and CDR2 YNNKEL (reference sequence). The CDR3 loop spans 13 amino acids. V shed 2 bases and J shed 7 bases, with 12 bases lying between them. CDR3: CASSQYDGGEQYF. CDR3 bases: TGTGCCAGCAGCCAATACGACGGAGGGGAGCAGTACTTC.

The V gene is TRBV19, the J gene TRBJ2-7, with a possible D match to TRBD2 (6 bases). The V and J ends lost 7 bases and 1 base respectively, with 14 bases between them. This CDR3 contains 14 residues. The germline V gene encodes CDR1 LNHDA and CDR2 SQIVND (reference sequence). CDR3 nucleotide sequence: TGTGCCAGTAAAGCTGAACGGGGGTCCTACGAGCAGTACTTC. This translates into CASKAERGSYEQYF.

The chain links TRBV27 to TRBJ1-1; D is perhaps TRBD1 (6 bases). V lost 3 bases to trimming and J lost 5 bases, with 16 bases between them. Germline CDR1 MNHEY, CDR2 SMNVEV (reference sequence). The CDR3 sequence is 15 residues long. CDR3 sequence reads: CASSLSGGARTEAFF. The DNA of the CDR3 is TGTGCCAGCAGTTTGTCGGGGGGGGCACGGACTGAAGCTTTCTTT.

A single count supports this clone. The chain is built from TRBV5-5 and TRBJ2-1, with TRBD2 identical over 9 bases. The CDR3 contains 16 residues. Germline V gives CDR1 SGHKS, CDR2 YYEKEE (reference sequence). The J segment lost 0 bases and the V segment lost 1 base, leaving 2 bases of the junction unmatched. DNA for the CDR3: TGTGCCAGCAGCTTGCCGCGGGGGGGCTCCTACAATGAGCAGTTCTTC. Protein: CASSLPRGGSYNEQFF. Full variable domain (rest looked up from reference TRBV5-5 and TRBJ2-1): DAGVTQSPTHLIKTRGQQVTLRCSPISGHKSVSWYQQVLGQGPQFIFQYYEKEERGRGNFPDRFSARQFPNYSSELNVNALLLGDSALYLCASSLPRGGSYNEQFFGPGTRLTVL.

The chain links TRBV6-1 to TRBJ1-5; possible D gene TRBD1, 6 bases. V dropped 5 bases and J dropped 8 bases, with 10 bases sitting between them. CDR3 length: 12 residues. Per germline, CDR1 MNHNS and CDR2 SASEGT. CDR3 residues: CASSSGTKPQHF. The CDR3 nucleotides read TGTGCCAGCAGTTCCGGGACAAAGCCCCAGCATTTT.

This chain connects TRBV29-1 to TRBJ1-3; 7 bases align to TRBD1. The CDR3 consists of 12 residues. Germline CDR1 reads SQVTM; CDR2 reads ANQGSEA. The trim removed 4 bases at V and 8 bases at J, leaving 5 bases unmatched. CDR3 sequence reads: CSVVGRGDTIYF. CDR3 DNA: TGCAGCGTTGTAGGCAGGGGGGACACCATATATTTT.

This chain links TRBV10-3 with TRBJ1-5; D perhaps matches TRBD1 (6 bases). CDR1 and CDR2 (germline): ENHRY, SYGVKD. This CDR3 region has 15 residues. The V and J ends lost 0 bases and 6 bases respectively, with 12 bases between them. DNA for the CDR3: TGTGCCATCAGTGAGTCTAGCAGGGGAAGTCAGCCCCAGCATTTT. As protein: CAISESSRGSQPQHF.

The chain recombines TRBV4-1 with TRBJ2-7; 8 bases are a match to TRBD1. Trimming cost V 1 base and J 7 bases; bases outside gene matches: 9. The CDR3 spans 15 residues. Germline CDR1 and CDR2: MGHRA and YSYEKL. Here the CDR3 reads CASSQAEAGGWEQYF. CDR3 in DNA: TGCGCCAGCAGCCAAGCCGAGGCAGGGGGCTGGGAGCAGTACTTC.

In nucleotides, the CDR3 is TGTGCCAGCAGCTTAGACCGGGGTCCCCCAGGAAACACCATATATTTT. Its protein product is CASSLDRGPPGNTIYF. This chain links TRBV11-2 with TRBJ1-3; D gene uncertain. This CDR3 contains 16 residues. CDR1 and CDR2 (germline): SGHAT, FQNNGV. V lost 0 bases, J lost 4 bases, and 13 bases lay in between.

The J gene is TRBJ2-3, the V gene TRBV19, with a tentative D call TRBD2 (6 bases). Trimming took 5 bases from V and 0 from J, leaving 18 bases between them. In germline, CDR1 is LNHDA, CDR2 SQIVND (reference sequence). The CDR3 extends over 17 amino acids. The CDR3 protein is CASSPRGGVLSTDTQYF. In DNA form, the CDR3 reads TGTGCCAGTAGTCCCCGGGGCGGGGTACTTAGCACAGATACGCAGTATTTT.

The chain employs TRBV5-1 and TRBJ2-3, with 11 positions matching TRBD1. From germline, CDR1 is SGHRS and CDR2 YFSETQ. CDR3 length equals 16 residues. Trimming took 0 bases from V and 10 from J; bases not matched to a gene: 10. CDR3 region: CASSLERTGGSRAQYF. The CDR3 DNA follows: TGCGCCAGCAGCTTGGAGAGGACAGGGGGCTCTCGAGCGCAGTATTTT.

The chain carries TRBV19 and TRBJ2-2; D might be TRBD1 (6 bases). Trimming took 5 bases from V and 6 from J, leaving 13 bases between them. Germline CDR1 LNHDA, CDR2 SQIVND (reference sequence). The CDR3 extends over 14 amino acids. This chain's CDR3 is CASSSQGYAGELFF. The DNA for the CDR3 is TGTGCCAGTAGTTCACAGGGTTACGCCGGGGAGCTGTTTTTT.

In this sample, this clone turned up many times. V gene TRBV5-4 combines with J gene TRBJ1-2, with TRBD1 matching over 7 bases. The V segment lost 4 bases and the J segment 14 bases; nucleotides outside the gene matches: 11. The CDR3 consists of 12 residues. Per germline, CDR1 SGHNT and CDR2 YYREEE (reference sequence). The CDR3, as DNA: TGTGCCAGCAGCCCCAGGGGGGCCCGAGAAACCTTC. This codes for CASSPRGARETF.

The V gene is TRBV30, the J gene TRBJ1-4; D ambiguous. V lost 4 bases and J lost 0, with 6 bases in between. This CDR3 region has 13 residues. Looked up from germline, CDR1 is GTSNPN and CDR2 is SVGIG (reference sequence). CDR3 loop: CAWNSATNEKLFF. DNA of the CDR3: TGTGCCTGGAACAGTGCAACTAATGAAAAACTGTTTTTT. Full variable domain (remainder filled in from reference TRBV30 and TRBJ1-4): SQTIHQWPATLVQPVGSPLSLECTVEGTSNPNLYWYRQAAGRGLQLLFYSVGIGQISSEVPQNLSASRPQDRQFILSSKKLLLSDSGFYLCAWNSATNEKLFFGSGTQLSVL.

J is TRBJ2-3 and V is TRBV24-1, with D uncertain. The CDR3 totals 12 residues. The V gene lost 5 bases and the J gene lost 0 bases, with 2 bases spanning the gap. CDR1 is KGHDR and CDR2 is SFDVKD in the germline V gene. The DNA for the CDR3 is TGTGCCACCAGTGCTAGCACAGATACGCAGTATTTT. This gives the protein CATSASTDTQYF.

This chain links TRBV19 with TRBJ1-4, with 7 bases aligning to TRBD1. CDR1 and CDR2 from the germline V gene are LNHDA and SQIVND (reference sequence). V shed 3 bases and J 8 bases; nucleotides not matched to a gene: 9. There are 15 residues in the CDR3. CDR3 in DNA: TGTGCCAGTAGTATTCCCCATGCAGGGGGGGAAAAACTGTTTTTT. Its translation is CASSIPHAGGEKLFF.

The chain couples TRBV4-1 to TRBJ2-3; 11 bases are a match to TRBD2. Germline V CDR1 and CDR2: MGHRA, YSYEKL. This CDR3 is built from 18 residues. V was pared by 1 base and J by 0 bases, with 6 bases of the junction left unmatched. Here the CDR3 DNA reads TGCGCCAGCAGCCAAGTGCTAGCGGGGGGACTTAGCACAGATACGCAGTATTTT. It is translated as CASSQVLAGGLSTDTQYF.

This sequence joins TRBV12-3 or TRBV12-4 and TRBJ1-1, with D perhaps TRBD1 (6 bases). The CDR3 totals 12 residues. V was trimmed by 3 bases and J by 7 bases, leaving 9 bases between them. The DNA for the CDR3 is TGTGCCAGCAGTTTCCGAGGGGGTGAAGCTTTCTTT. This codes for CASSFRGGEAFF.

The chain recombines TRBV5-1 with TRBJ2-5, with TRBD1 matching 8 bases. There are 15 residues in the CDR3. Unmatched junction bases numbered 7, after V lost 4 bases and J lost 2 bases. Per the germline V gene, CDR1 is SGHRS and CDR2 is YFSETQ. The CDR3 DNA reads TGCGCCAGCAGCCGCCCCGGACAGGGACAAGAGACCCAGTACTTC. This sequence encodes CASSRPGQGQETQYF.

The V gene is TRBV10-2, the J gene TRBJ1-1; the D gene is possibly TRBD1 (6 bases). With 9 bases removed from V and 1 base from J, the gap between germline ends came to 15 bases. CDR3 length: 14 amino acids. Germline V gene data show CDR1 as WSHSY and CDR2 as SAAADI. DNA for the CDR3: TGCGCCAGTAAACCTCAGGGGTCGAACACTGAAGCTTTCTTT. Translating it yields CASKPQGSNTEAFF.

The rearrangement joins TRBV6-1 to TRBJ1-4; the D gene is possibly TRBD1 (5 bases). The CDR3 is 16 residues long. The germline gives CDR1 MNHNS, CDR2 SASEGT. With 4 bases removed from V and 7 bases from J, the gap between germline ends came to 19 bases. The CDR3 DNA follows: TGTGCCAGCAGTGGCAGGGTCGTGAGTTCGAGTGAAAAACTGTTTTTT. As protein: CASSGRVVSSSEKLFF.